The 20 T cell receptor beta chains below all came from one sample that was sequenced in a study of T cell changes during pregnancy in multiple sclerosis. Assay: immunoSEQ multiplex PCR; the TCRdb copy retains only in-frame clones and omits some. This sample carries some 60,000 clones, roughly nine tenths of them seen once, and the ten largest clones take 0.38%. Source: CD4+ T cells from peripheral blood mononuclear cells, taken in the third trimester of pregnancy. These receptors all come from a female donor with multiple sclerosis, enrolled in a pregnancy study.

In DNA, the CDR3 is TGCGCCAGCAGCCTGAGTCCTCGTGACGGGGGCACAGATACGCAGTATTTT. Its protein is CASSLSPRDGGTDTQYF. The rearrangement uses TRBV5-1 and TRBJ2-3; tentative D call: TRBD2 (5 bases). V was clipped by 4 bases and J by 1 base, with 19 bases between them. The CDR3 is 17 residues long. CDR1 is SGHRS, CDR2 YFSETQ, per germline.

The chain joins TRBV11-3 to TRBJ1-5; no reliable D call. Germline loops: CDR1 SGHNT, CDR2 YENEEA. The CDR3 loop spans 15 amino acids. V was trimmed by 0 bases and J by 4 bases, leaving 10 bases between them. CDR3 DNA sequence: TGTGCCAGCAGCTTAGAGGGCATATCAAATCAGCCCCAGCATTTT. Translating it yields CASSLEGISNQPQHF. The full variable domain, its missing parts supplied by reference TRBV11-3 and TRBJ1-5, is EAGVVQSPRYKIIEKKQPVAFWCNPISGHNTLYWYLQNLGQGPELLIRYENEEAVDDSQLPKDRFSAERLKGVDSTLKIQPAELGDSAVYLCASSLEGISNQPQHFGDGTRLSIL.

The chain recombines TRBV25-1 with TRBJ2-5, with a possible D match to TRBD2 (6 bases). CDR1 MGHDK and CDR2 SYGVNS come from the germline V gene. V gave up 5 bases and J gave up 4 bases, with 11 bases separating them. The CDR3 spans 13 residues. The CDR3 coding sequence is TGTGCCAGCAGTTTTGGGGGAGGAGAGACCCAGTACTTC. It codes for CASSFGGGETQYF.

The chain joins TRBV5-1 to TRBJ1-4; D gene ambiguous. Germline V gene sequence: CDR1 SGHRS, CDR2 YFSETQ. The CDR3 consists of 14 residues. The V gene lost 0 bases and the J gene lost 6 bases, with 9 bases spanning the gap. This CDR3 reads CASSLDRGDEKLFF. In DNA form, the CDR3 reads TGCGCCAGCAGCTTGGATCGGGGAGATGAAAAACTGTTTTTT.

This clone was counted between two and nine times. The CDR3 bases are TGTGCCAGTAGTCCGGGGGACAGGGCCGTGGGCTACACCTTC. It specifies CASSPGDRAVGYTF. The J gene is TRBJ1-2, the V gene TRBV19, with 9 positions matching TRBD1. From germline, CDR1 is LNHDA and CDR2 SQIVND (reference sequence). V lost 5 bases, J lost 8 bases, and 9 bases stayed unmatched. The CDR3 consists of 14 residues.

The gene calls are TRBV6-6 and TRBJ1-6, with 9 bases aligning to TRBD1. This CDR3 is 12 amino acids long. The V gene end was trimmed by 8 bases and the J gene end by 11 bases; junction bases not matched to a gene: 4. Germline CDR1 and CDR2: MNHNY and SVGAGI (reference sequence). Written as DNA, the CDR3 is TGTGCCAGCTGGACAGGGGATGCACCCCTCCACTTT. Its translation is CASWTGDAPLHF.

The chain is built from TRBV10-3 and TRBJ1-5; 10 bases fit TRBD1. Trimming cost V 5 bases and J 3 bases; bases outside gene matches: 10. There are 17 residues in the CDR3. Germline V lookup: CDR1 ENHRY, CDR2 SYGVKD. In DNA form, the CDR3 reads TGTGCCATCAGTAAAGCCGGGACAGGGGTTTCCAATCAGCCCCAGCATTTT. Protein sequence: CAISKAGTGVSNQPQHF.

Regarding this clone: This same CDR3 is encoded by further DNA sequences in the sample. V gene TRBV7-2 combines with J gene TRBJ1-2, with 10 nucleotides matching TRBD1. The CDR3 is 14 amino acids. Germline V gives CDR1 SGHTA, CDR2 FQGNSA. V was clipped by 5 bases and J by 5 bases; unmatched bases: 5. CDR3 region: CASSPQGQGYGYTF. DNA for the CDR3: TGTGCCAGCAGCCCCCAGGGACAGGGGTATGGCTACACCTTC. Complete variable domain (other parts from reference TRBV7-2 and TRBJ1-2): GAGVSQSPSNKVTEKGKDVELRCDPISGHTALYWYRQSLGQGLEFLIYFQGNSAPDKSGLPSDRFSAERTGGSVSTLTIQRTQQEDSAVYLCASSPQGQGYGYTFGSGTRLTVV.

The genes are TRBV12-5 and TRBJ1-1; D perhaps matches TRBD1 (6 bases). Trimming removed 2 bases from V and 3 bases from J, with 22 bases in between. Germline loops: CDR1 LGHNT, CDR2 FRNRAP. The CDR3 covers 18 residues. In nucleotides, the CDR3 is TGTGCTAGTGGTTTGAAGGGCAGGGGTCTTCAAGTGGACACTGAAGCTTTCTTT. This sequence encodes CASGLKGRGLQVDTEAFF.

This clone has just a few counts. The J gene is TRBJ1-1, the V gene TRBV18; no firm D call. The V and J ends lost 6 bases and 5 bases respectively, with 19 bases between them. Germline V CDR1 and CDR2: KGHSH, LQKENI. The CDR3 has 15 amino acids. CDR3 DNA: TGTGCCAGCTCCTCCGGACCGGGGAAGGGAACTGAAGCTTTCTTT. This gives the protein CASSSGPGKGTEAFF. Together with reference TRBV18 and TRBJ1-1, the CDR3 gives the full variable domain: NAGVMQNPRHLVRRRGQEARLRCSPMKGHSHVYWYRQLPEEGLKFMVYLQKENIIDESGMPKERFSAEFPKEGPSILRIQQVVRGDSAAYFCASSSGPGKGTEAFFGQGTRLTVV.

The chain has TRBV6-1 and TRBJ1-3; TRBD1 is a possible D gene (5 bases). CDR1 MNHNS and CDR2 SASEGT come from the germline V gene. The CDR3 covers 12 residues. V was trimmed by 5 bases and J by 7 bases, leaving 9 bases between them. For the CDR3, the DNA is TGTGCCAGCAGTCCCGGGGGGAACACCATATATTTT. This encodes CASSPGGNTIYF.

The CDR3 nucleotides read TGTGCCATCAGTGAGTCGTCAAGGGCAGGGGCCTACGAGCAGTACTTC. This codes for CAISESSRAGAYEQYF. V is TRBV10-3 and J is TRBJ2-7; a possible D gene is TRBD1 (6 bases). Deletions cut 0 bases from V and 2 bases from J, with 14 bases between. This CDR3 region has 16 residues. Per the germline V gene, CDR1 is ENHRY and CDR2 is SYGVKD.

This chain connects TRBV30 to TRBJ1-2; no firm D call. The V gene's germline CDR1 is GTSNPN and CDR2 SVGIG (reference sequence). Trimming took 4 bases from V and 7 from J, leaving 10 bases between them. The CDR3 consists of 11 residues. This chain's CDR3 is CAWTGSSGYTF. DNA of the CDR3: TGTGCCTGGACCGGTTCTTCTGGCTACACCTTC.

The chain joins TRBV7-3 to TRBJ1-3; TRBD1 matches 7 bases. The length of the CDR3 is 17 residues. Trimming cost V 7 bases and J 0 bases; bases outside gene matches: 12. Germline CDR1 SGHTA, CDR2 FQGTGA. CDR3 amino acids: CASTEYRDSNSGNTIYF. The CDR3 DNA reads as TGTGCCAGCACCGAATATCGGGACAGCAACTCTGGAAACACCATATATTTT.

The chain combines TRBV18 with TRBJ2-5, with 7 bases fitting TRBD1. CDR3 length: 14 amino acids. Germline V gene lookup returns CDR1 KGHSH and CDR2 LQKENI. V lost 3 bases, J lost 1 base, and 2 bases stayed unmatched. This CDR3 reads CASSPGQTQETQYF. The CDR3 DNA reads as TGTGCCAGCTCACCGGGACAGACCCAAGAGACCCAGTACTTC.

J is TRBJ2-3 and V is TRBV5-1; 11 bases fit TRBD2. This CDR3 region has 15 residues. The V and J ends lost 2 bases and 4 bases, in that order; junction bases with no gene match: 3. Germline CDR1 reads SGHRS; CDR2 reads YFSETQ. The CDR3 DNA reads as TGCGCCAGCAGCTTAACTAGCGGGAGAGCAGATACGCAGTATTTT. Protein sequence: CASSLTSGRADTQYF.

The CDR3 nucleotides read TGTGCCAGCAGCTTAGCGGGGCAGGTCTATTTTAACGAGCAGTACTTC. It codes for CASSLAGQVYFNEQYF. The chain joins TRBV7-2 to TRBJ2-7, with D tentatively TRBD1 (5 bases). The CDR3 sequence is 16 residues long. Germline CDR1 and CDR2: SGHTA and FQGNSA. V lost 0 bases and J lost 5, with 17 bases in between.

The rearrangement uses TRBV6-5 and TRBJ2-7; tentative D call: TRBD1 (5 bases). The germline gives CDR1 MNHEY, CDR2 SVGAGI. CDR3 length: 13 residues. V lost 7 bases, J lost 12 bases, and 22 bases lay in between. As DNA, the CDR3 is TGTGCCAGCACCTACCCTGAATGGGGCTTGCGGTACTTC. It encodes CASTYPEWGLRYF.

Regarding this clone: The sample holds other DNA sequences that translate to the same CDR3. The DNA for the CDR3 is TGTGCCTGGAGTGTGGGTGGGCCCGAGCAGTACTTC. Translated, it gives CAWSVGGPEQYF. The chain recombines TRBV30 with TRBJ2-7; no clear D. Trimming pared 0 bases from V and 6 bases from J, leaving 9 bases between. The CDR3 has 12 residues. Per the germline V gene, CDR1 is GTSNPN and CDR2 is SVGIG (reference sequence).

The V call is TRBV18, the J call TRBJ2-2, with D perhaps TRBD1 (6 bases). V was cut by 3 bases and J by 4 bases, with 12 bases left in between. Germline V gene data show CDR1 as KGHSH and CDR2 as LQKENI. This CDR3 is built from 15 residues. The CDR3 region is CASSPVGAGTGELFF. The CDR3 region has the DNA TGTGCCAGCTCACCGGTGGGGGCCGGCACCGGGGAGCTGTTTTTT.